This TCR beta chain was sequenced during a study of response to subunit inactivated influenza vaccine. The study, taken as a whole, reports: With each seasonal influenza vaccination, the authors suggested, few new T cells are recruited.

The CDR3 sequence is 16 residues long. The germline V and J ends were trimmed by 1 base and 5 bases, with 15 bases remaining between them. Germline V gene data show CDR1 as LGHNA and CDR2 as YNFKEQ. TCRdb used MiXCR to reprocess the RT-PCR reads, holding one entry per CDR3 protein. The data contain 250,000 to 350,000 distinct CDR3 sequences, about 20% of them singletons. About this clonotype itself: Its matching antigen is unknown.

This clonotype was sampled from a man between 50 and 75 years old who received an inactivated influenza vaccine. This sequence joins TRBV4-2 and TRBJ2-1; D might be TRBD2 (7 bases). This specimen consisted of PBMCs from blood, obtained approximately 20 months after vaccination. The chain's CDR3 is CASSQGPGGQNNEQFF. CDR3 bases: TGTGCCAGCAGCCAAGGTCCGGGGGGCCAGAACAATGAGCAGTTCTTC.